This TCR beta chain was retrieved from a study of blood T cell repertoires in COVID-19 (dated by TCRdb to 2018 to 2021). As for the study more broadly: Samples covering the acute and convalescent phases of COVID-19 were provided by collaborators in the United States, Italy and Spain. Samples came from the ongoing ImmuneRACE study (first 160 participants) plus 1,254 subjects from 6 global collaborators. The material from the prospective study consisted of cDNA or gDNA derived from T cells, B-cell-depleted T cells, or PBMCs. Where available, HLA class I and class II types were obtained from metadata supplied by the sample provider rather than from assay-based typing. The dataset comprised deeply sampled blood TCRbeta repertoires from subjects exposed to, actively infected with, or recovered from COVID-19. Sample metadata almost always included a de-identified subject ID, COVID-19 status, age in years and sex. A freely available public database, intended as a resource for researchers studying the immune response to SARS-CoV-2, is where the repertoires were released. What the study reported, not specific to this receptor: How much clinical and demographic metadata was included differed by source and by participant, and the metadata was provided uncurated.

V loses 11 bases, J loses 0 bases, and the germline ends lie 11 bases apart. Including the terminal cysteine and phenylalanine, the CDR3 comprises 14 residues. The sequence is cut down to CDR3 DNA, 42 bases in frame from base 1. Reading the germline V gene (reference sequence) gives CDR1 LNHDA and CDR2 SQIVND. The immunoSEQ Assay, a bias-controlled multiplex PCR, was used to amplify TCRbeta CDR3 regions from genomic DNA. The authors' pipeline ran thus. Within the assay, amplification of reference gene primers was used to estimate how many nucleated cells each sample contained. To quantify the absolute abundance of each unique TCRbeta CDR3 rearrangement, sequence reads were collapsed and filtered. For each sample, productive Simpson clonality was calculated as the square root of Simpson's diversity index across productive rearrangements. TCRdb mirrors the immuneACCESS table, restricted to in-frame sequences. Some clones are absent from its copies; in checked studies, under half trace to an unresolved V gene, and the reason for the others is unknown. V and J calls and clone size are given by that table; D and trimming were obtained from the DNA. Across this sample there are approximately 100,000 clones, with roughly 92% seen only once. The top ten hold around 6% of the sample.

Details on this clone: No cognate antigen has been identified for it. No quality values exist for individual bases; no much larger clone is one base distant.

Collaborating institutions collected whole blood in K2EDTA tubes following their own protocols. For TCRbeta analysis, collaborators shipped samples in one of three forms: frozen whole blood, isolated PBMCs, or DNA extracted from either of those sample types. The receptor was isolated from a man between 65 and 80 years old with acute or convalescent COVID-19. Here the chain combines TRBV19 and TRBJ1-6, with the D gene not confidently named. Sequencing input: peripheral blood. In nucleotides, the sequence is TGTGCCTCGAAAGAGAGCTCCTATAATTCACCCCTCCACTTT. This gives the protein CASKESSYNSPLHF. Reference TRBV19 and TRBJ1-6 genes cover what lies past the CDR3, so the full variable domain is DGGITQSPKYLFRKEGQNVTLSCEQNLNHDAMYWYRQDPGQGLRLIYYSQIVNDFQKGDIAEGYSVSREKKESFPLTVTSAQKNPTAFYLCASKESSYNSPLHFGNGTRLTVT.